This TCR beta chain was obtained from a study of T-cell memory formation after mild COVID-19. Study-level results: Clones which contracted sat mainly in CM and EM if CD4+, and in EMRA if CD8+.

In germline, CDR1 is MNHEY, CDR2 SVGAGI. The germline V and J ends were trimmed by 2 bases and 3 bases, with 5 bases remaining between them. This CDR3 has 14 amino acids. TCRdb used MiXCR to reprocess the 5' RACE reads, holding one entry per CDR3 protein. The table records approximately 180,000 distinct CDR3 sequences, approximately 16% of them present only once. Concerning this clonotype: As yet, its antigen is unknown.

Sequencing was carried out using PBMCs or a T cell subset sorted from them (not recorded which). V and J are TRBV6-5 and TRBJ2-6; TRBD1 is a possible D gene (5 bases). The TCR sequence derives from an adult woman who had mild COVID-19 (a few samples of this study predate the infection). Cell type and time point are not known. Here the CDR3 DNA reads TGTGCCAGCAGTTACAGGGGTGGGGCCAACGTCCTGACTTTC. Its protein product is CASSYRGGANVLTF.